Shown below are 18 T cell receptor beta chains from a single sample sequenced in a study of blood T cell repertoires in COVID-19. Here immunoSEQ multiplex PCR was the method, and the copy in TCRdb shows in-frame clones only, minus some. The data hold tens of thousands of clones, with approximately 75% observed a single time. Sequencing was performed on peripheral blood. These receptors originate from a human donor in a cohort sampled during active COVID-19.

The V and J genes are TRBV20-1 and TRBJ2-7; TRBD2 aligns across 7 bases. CDR1 DFQATT and CDR2 SNEGSKA come from the germline V gene (reference sequence). The CDR3 sequence is 11 residues long. V lost 1 base to trimming and J lost 6 bases; unmatched junction nucleotides: 0. Here the CDR3 reads CSARGGGEQYF. The CDR3 DNA reads as TGCAGTGCTAGAGGGGGGGGCGAGCAGTACTTC.

This clone was found once. This chain connects TRBV3-1 (or the pseudogene TRBV3-2) to TRBJ2-3; D gene uncertain. Looked up from germline, CDR1 is LGHDT and CDR2 is YNNKEL (reference sequence). Trimming stripped 1 base from V and 3 bases from J, with 11 bases between. The CDR3 runs to 15 residues. The CDR3 spells CASSQGRSWTDTQYF. The CDR3 DNA reads TGTGCCAGCAGCCAAGGGCGGTCGTGGACAGATACGCAGTATTTT.

Of note for this clone: At one boundary the junction diverges from the germline segment, which might be a read error. This chain joins TRBV5-1 and TRBJ2-3; TRBD1 is a possible D gene (7 bases). The CDR3 loop spans 15 amino acids. Germline CDR1 and CDR2: SGHRS and YFSETQ. The CDR3 DNA is TGCGCCAGCAGATTGGCAGGGGGGCGCGGAGATACGCAGTATTTT. Its translation is CASRLAGGRGDTQYF.

The chain carries TRBV28 and TRBJ2-7; 7 bases agree with TRBD1. The CDR3 has 14 residues. Germline V gene data show CDR1 as MDHEN and CDR2 as SYDVKM. The ends lost 5 bases at V and 2 bases at J; junction bases unmatched: 6. The CDR3, as DNA: TGTGCCAGCAGTCCCGGTCAGGGGGCCTACGAGCAGTACTTC. This codes for CASSPGQGAYEQYF.

This clone occurred a few times. The chain carries TRBV5-6 and TRBJ2-7, with D unclear. Germline CDR1 and CDR2: SGHDT and YYEEEE. This CDR3 region has 11 residues. Trimming left V 3 bases short and J 2 bases short, with 3 bases between. CDR3 coding DNA: TGTGCCAGCAGCTCGGCCTACGAGCAGTACTTC. Its translation: CASSSAYEQYF.

V and J are TRBV5-1 and TRBJ2-1; perhaps TRBD2 as D (5 bases). The ends were cut back, 0 bases at V and 9 bases at J, with 7 bases in the middle. The CDR3 has 12 residues. CDR1 is SGHRS, CDR2 YFSETQ, per germline. The CDR3 bases are TGCGCCAGCAGCTTGGAGGAGGCTGAGCAGTTCTTC. Protein: CASSLEEAEQFF.

The chain joins TRBV24-1 to TRBJ2-5; 7 bases align to TRBD2. Germline assignment: CDR1 KGHDR and CDR2 SFDVKD. V dropped 3 bases and J dropped 2; count of bases not matched to a gene: 11. This CDR3 spans 17 amino acids. The CDR3 coding sequence is TGTGCCACCAGTGATCCCAGGACTAGTGGGTCGCAAGAGACCCAGTACTTC. This translates into CATSDPRTSGSQETQYF.

This chain joins TRBV7-9 and TRBJ1-3; D might be TRBD1 (6 bases). Germline-derived CDR1 and CDR2 are SEHNR and FQNEAQ (reference sequence). This CDR3 has 15 residues. The V and J ends lost 5 bases and 4 bases respectively, with 15 bases between them. CDR3: CASSPRTVAGNTIYF. Written as DNA, the CDR3 is TGTGCCAGCAGCCCCCGGACAGTTGCCGGAAACACCATATATTTT.

The V call is TRBV7-2, the J call TRBJ2-3; D is possibly TRBD1 (6 bases). Germline V CDR1 and CDR2: SGHTA, FQGNSA. V shed 4 bases and J shed 3 bases, with 17 bases lying between them. CDR3 length equals 16 residues. CDR3 nucleotides: TGTGCCAGCAGCTCTAACAGGGCCGGGCGTACAGATACGCAGTATTTT. It yields the protein CASSSNRAGRTDTQYF.

In this sample, this clone turned up a few times. This sequence joins TRBV7-9 and TRBJ2-3, with a possible D match to TRBD1 (5 bases). Trimming took 5 bases from V and 0 from J, leaving 15 bases between them. The germline V gene has CDR1 SEHNR and CDR2 FQNEAQ (reference sequence). The CDR3 is 16 residues long. The CDR3 region is CASSRRQPSSTDTQYF. The CDR3 bases are TGTGCCAGCAGCCGGAGACAGCCGTCTAGCACAGATACGCAGTATTTT.

J is TRBJ1-5 and V is TRBV24-1; 9 bases match TRBD1. This CDR3 contains 15 residues. V was clipped by 4 bases and J by 6 bases; unmatched bases: 6. Germline assignment: CDR1 KGHDR and CDR2 SFDVKD. CDR3 sequence: CATSESTGGGQPQHF. CDR3 DNA sequence: TGTGCCACCAGTGAGTCAACAGGGGGCGGTCAGCCCCAGCATTTT.

The CDR3 DNA reads as TGTGCCAGCAGCTCCGATACAGGGGGGGCGCGGCGGAGCACTGAAGCTTTCTTT. Translating it yields CASSSDTGGARRSTEAFF. The chain joins TRBV11-2 to TRBJ1-1, with 8 bases aligning to TRBD1. After removal of 4 bases from V and 4 bases from J, the junction contained 17 bases not matched to a gene. CDR3 size: 18 residues. Germline CDR1 is SGHAT and CDR2 is FQNNGV.

The rearrangement uses TRBV19 and TRBJ2-7; TRBD1 agrees at 7 bases. CDR3 length: 16 residues. Trimming cost V 6 bases and J 0 bases; bases outside gene matches: 11. CDR1 and CDR2 (germline): LNHDA, SQIVND (reference sequence). The CDR3 protein is CASRDRSGTDSYEQYF. CDR3 coding DNA: TGTGCCAGTAGGGATAGATCCGGGACAGACTCCTACGAGCAGTACTTC.

The V and J genes are TRBV12-3 or TRBV12-4 and TRBJ2-7, with D tentatively TRBD1 (5 bases). The V end was cut by 4 bases, the J end by 9 bases, with 16 bases between. This CDR3 contains 13 residues. The CDR3 sequence is CASSSDSHDVQYF. Here the CDR3 DNA reads TGTGCCAGCAGTTCCGACAGTCATGATGTGCAGTACTTC.

This chain joins TRBV27 and TRBJ1-6; perhaps TRBD1 as D (6 bases). CDR3 length: 12 amino acids. The V gene's germline CDR1 is MNHEY and CDR2 SMNVEV (reference sequence). Trimming removed 9 bases at V and 9 bases at J, with 12 bases between. CDR3 coding DNA: TGTGCCAGTACAGGGTACAGTTCACCCCTCCACTTT. It specifies CASTGYSSPLHF.

This clone was recorded a few times. The rearrangement joins TRBV6-6 to TRBJ1-2, with a tentative D call TRBD1 (5 bases). The CDR3 is 12 residues long. The germline V gene encodes CDR1 MNHNY and CDR2 SVGAGI (reference sequence). Trimming took 8 bases from V and 5 from J, leaving 12 bases between them. CDR3 residues: CASSTEGYGYTF. CDR3 DNA: TGTGCCAGCTCAACGGAGGGGTATGGCTACACCTTC.

The J gene is TRBJ2-1, the V gene TRBV19; 7 nucleotides agree with TRBD2. V shed 7 bases and J 7 bases; nucleotides not matched to a gene: 7. Per germline, CDR1 LNHDA and CDR2 SQIVND (reference sequence). This CDR3 contains 13 residues. CDR3 nucleotides: TGTGCCAGTAATTCCCTAGCGGATAATGAGCAGTTCTTC. It codes for CASNSLADNEQFF.

This clone has only a few counts. The chain uses TRBV7-2 and TRBJ2-3, with D perhaps TRBD2 (6 bases). There are 14 residues in the CDR3. V was trimmed by 5 bases and J by 1 base, leaving 10 bases between them. The germline V gene encodes CDR1 SGHTA and CDR2 FQGNSA. The CDR3 is CASSRDLGTDTQYF. Written as DNA, the CDR3 is TGTGCCAGCAGCCGGGACTTGGGCACAGATACGCAGTATTTT. Full variable domain (missing parts from reference TRBV7-2 and TRBJ2-3): GAGVSQSPSNKVTEKGKDVELRCDPISGHTALYWYRQSLGQGLEFLIYFQGNSAPDKSGLPSDRFSAERTGGSVSTLTIQRTQQEDSAVYLCASSRDLGTDTQYFGPGTRLTVL.